This TCR beta chain was captured in a study of T-cell memory formation after mild COVID-19. Study conclusions and caveats: Most CD4+ clones that shrank were in CM and EM, while CD8+ ones turned up in EMRA. The study detected some responding clones in pre-infection memory, suggesting cross-reactive memory joined. Second-wave clones that peaked on day 37 lacked confirmed SARS-CoV-2 specificity.

The CDR3 spans 15 residues. The germline V and J ends were trimmed by 0 bases and 6 bases, with 11 bases remaining between them. Germline V gene data show CDR1 as MGHRA and CDR2 as YSYEKL. This clonotype was counted between two and nine times. Its antigen is still unknown. MiXCR, run by TCRdb on the 5' RACE reads, gives a single entry per CDR3 protein. The sample lists approximately 350,000 distinct CDR3 sequences, 25% to 30% occurring once. Material for sequencing was PBMCs or a T cell subset sorted from them (not recorded which). The source of this sequence is an adult woman who had mild COVID-19 (a few samples of this study predate the infection). Cell type and time point are not known. The chain couples TRBV4-1 to TRBJ2-2; no clear D. The CDR3 DNA follows: TGCGCCAGCAGCCAAGAACAAGGGTACTCCGGGGAGCTGTTTTTT. Translated: CASSQEQGYSGELFF.